The 27 T cell receptor beta chains below were found in one sample sequenced in a study of cytomegalovirus exposure and HLA in healthy donors. This PCR relied on a set of 60 Vbeta primers and 13 Jbeta primers. Clones were read by immunoSEQ multiplex PCR, and TCRdb kept only the in-frame ones, dropping some. The sample contains around 170,000 clones, around 77% of which appear only once. The sequenced material came from PBMCs. The source of these receptors is a woman aged 50 to 60 in good health and CMV-seropositive.

The V gene is TRBV7-2, the J gene TRBJ1-2; D call uncertain. V was cut by 5 bases and J by 4 bases, with 5 bases left in between. Germline values: CDR1 SGHTA, CDR2 FQGNSA. There are 11 residues in the CDR3. The CDR3 is CASSPVYGYTF. DNA of the CDR3: TGTGCCAGCAGCCCCGTCTATGGCTACACCTTC.

This clone appeared once. A junction end diverges from the germline sequence, so it may reflect a read error. The CDR3 region is CSSSTQGTDTQYF. The CDR3 nucleotides read TGTTCCAGCAGTACACAGGGCACAGATACGCAGTATTTT. V is TRBV7-9 and J is TRBJ2-3; the D gene is possibly TRBD1 (5 bases). CDR1 and CDR2 (germline): SEHNR, FQNEAQ (reference sequence). The CDR3 is 13 amino acids. The full variable domain, completed using reference TRBV7-9 and TRBJ2-3, is DTGVSQNPRHKITKRGQNVTFRCDPISEHNRLYWYRQTLGQGPEFLTYFQNEAQLEKSRLLSDRFSAERPKGSFSTLEIQRTEQGDSAMYLCSSSTQGTDTQYFGPGTRLTVL.

The V gene is TRBV27, the J gene TRBJ1-2, with 7 bases aligning to TRBD1. CDR1 and CDR2 from the germline V gene are MNHEY and SMNVEV (reference sequence). This CDR3 spans 14 amino acids. V gave up 1 base and J gave up 6 bases; unmatched junction bases: 5. The CDR3 is CASSLWSGGDGYTF. CDR3 in DNA: TGTGCCAGCAGTTTATGGTCAGGGGGAGATGGCTACACCTTC.

The chain has TRBV6-1 and TRBJ1-1; no clear D. Trimming removed 5 bases from V and 0 bases from J, with 7 bases in between. This CDR3 is built from 13 residues. CDR1 is MNHNS, CDR2 SASEGT, per germline. CDR3 coding DNA: TGTGCCAGCAGTCTTACAGTGAACACTGAAGCTTTCTTT. Translation gives CASSLTVNTEAFF.

The chain joins TRBV5-1 to TRBJ1-6; 7 bases line up with TRBD1. Germline lookup yields CDR1 SGHRS and CDR2 YFSETQ. CDR3 length: 15 residues. Germline trimming cut 7 bases from V and 5 bases from J; bases unmatched to any gene: 9. CDR3 nucleotide sequence: TGCGCCAGCGCTAAAAGGGACAGCAATAATTCACCCCTCCACTTT. It is translated as CASAKRDSNNSPLHF.

Points on this clone: Other DNA sequences from this sample encode an identical CDR3 as well. The chain is built from TRBV15 and TRBJ1-1; tentatively, D is TRBD1 (5 bases). CDR3 length equals 14 residues. Per germline, CDR1 LNHNV and CDR2 YYDKDF (reference sequence). Trimming shortened V by 0 bases and J by 1 base, and 6 bases separated the two germline ends. This CDR3 is CATSRDRGNTEAFF. The CDR3 region has the DNA TGTGCCACCAGCAGAGATAGGGGGAACACTGAAGCTTTCTTT. Full variable domain (outside the CDR3, taken from reference TRBV15 and TRBJ1-1): DAMVIQNPRYQVTQFGKPVTLSCSQTLNHNVMYWYQQKSSQAPKLLFHYYDKDFNNEADTPDNFQSRRPNTSFCFLDIRSPGLGDTAMYLCATSRDRGNTEAFFGQGTRLTVV.

The chain couples TRBV7-3 to TRBJ2-1; 10 nucleotides line up with TRBD2. This CDR3 is 12 amino acids long. The J segment lost 10 bases and the V segment lost 4 bases, leaving 1 base of the junction unmatched. The germline gives CDR1 SGHTA, CDR2 FQGTGA. DNA for the CDR3: TGTGCCAGCAGCTATAGCGGGAGGGAGCAGTTCTTC. The encoded protein is CASSYSGREQFF.

The chain combines TRBV27 with TRBJ2-7, with TRBD1 matching 9 bases. Germline CDR1 reads MNHEY; CDR2 reads SMNVEV (reference sequence). V shed 5 bases, J shed 2 bases, and the junction held 7 bases outside the gene matches. This CDR3 comprises 15 residues. DNA of the CDR3: TGTGCCAGCAGTGGGTCCGGGACAGGGCCCTACGAGCAGTACTTC. This translates into CASSGSGTGPYEQYF.

The gene calls are TRBV5-1 and TRBJ2-3; 12 bases are shared with TRBD2. Germline values: CDR1 SGHRS, CDR2 YFSETQ. The CDR3 loop spans 16 amino acids. V dropped 4 bases and J dropped 6; count of bases not matched to a gene: 9. This CDR3 reads CASSAQLAGGFDTQYF. CDR3 DNA: TGCGCCAGCAGCGCCCAACTAGCGGGGGGATTTGATACGCAGTATTTT.

V and J are TRBV7-2 and TRBJ2-7; 13 bases match TRBD2. There are 13 residues in the CDR3. Trimming took 6 bases from V and 7 from J; bases not matched to a gene: 3. Germline V gene lookup returns CDR1 SGHTA and CDR2 FQGNSA. CDR3 region: CASRLAGGREQYF. The CDR3, as DNA: TGTGCCAGCAGACTAGCGGGGGGGCGGGAGCAGTACTTC.

The chain carries TRBV7-2 and TRBJ1-4, with unresolved D. Per germline, CDR1 SGHTA and CDR2 FQGNSA. Trimming removed 6 bases at V and 0 bases at J, with 11 bases between. This CDR3 contains 15 residues. DNA of the CDR3: TGTGCCAGCAGTCGCTTGGCCGCAACTAATGAAAAACTGTTTTTT. It is translated as CASSRLAATNEKLFF. Based on the CDR3 plus reference TRBV7-2 and TRBJ1-4, the full variable domain is GAGVSQSPSNKVTEKGKDVELRCDPISGHTALYWYRQSLGQGLEFLIYFQGNSAPDKSGLPSDRFSAERTGGSVSTLTIQRTQQEDSAVYLCASSRLAATNEKLFFGSGTQLSVL.

The V and J genes are TRBV4-3 and TRBJ1-2; a possible D gene is TRBD1 (6 bases). Per the germline V gene, CDR1 is LGHNA and CDR2 is YSLEER. V was pared by 2 bases and J by 8 bases, with 15 bases between. The CDR3 length is 14 residues. The DNA for the CDR3 is TGCGCCAGCAGCCAAATTGGGGGGGCGGACGGCTACACCTTC. Encoded protein: CASSQIGGADGYTF.

The chain carries TRBV2 and TRBJ2-3; 11 bases are shared with TRBD2. Germline values: CDR1 SNHLY, CDR2 FYNNEI. With 9 bases clipped from V and 4 bases from J, the junction kept 9 bases outside the gene matches. The length of the CDR3 is 15 residues. CDR3 sequence (DNA): TGTGCCAGTTTGTCCACTAGCGGGGGTTCAGATACGCAGTATTTT. Its protein is CASLSTSGGSDTQYF.

This clone appeared a few times. V and J are TRBV28 and TRBJ1-2; tentative D call: TRBD1 (6 bases). The CDR3 length is 12 residues. Germline-derived CDR1 and CDR2 are MDHEN and SYDVKM. With 8 bases removed from V and 4 bases from J, the gap between germline ends came to 11 bases. Here the CDR3 reads CASGRDIYGYTF. The CDR3 DNA is TGTGCCAGCGGCAGGGACATCTATGGCTACACCTTC.

The chain combines TRBV7-2 with TRBJ1-1; D may be TRBD1 (6 bases). The germline CDR1 and CDR2 sequences are SGHTA and FQGNSA. There are 15 residues in the CDR3. Trimming left V 2 bases short and J 1 base short, with 11 bases between. CDR3 bases: TGTGCCAGCAGCTTACAGGGGTGGGGGAACACTGAAGCTTTCTTT. It codes for CASSLQGWGNTEAFF.

The chain joins TRBV28 to TRBJ2-4; 9 bases are shared with TRBD1. J was trimmed by 7 bases and V by 4 bases; bases with no gene match: 8. The length of the CDR3 is 15 residues. Looked up from germline, CDR1 is MDHEN and CDR2 is SYDVKM. CDR3 sequence (DNA): TGTGCCAGCAGTTCCGCCGGGACAGGGAGGAACATTCAGTACTTC. Its protein product is CASSSAGTGRNIQYF.

The genes are TRBV5-4 and TRBJ2-1; the D gene is possibly TRBD1 (6 bases). In germline, CDR1 is SGHNT, CDR2 YYREEE (reference sequence). Trimming shortened V by 3 bases and J by 0 bases, and 13 bases separated the two germline ends. The CDR3 is 16 amino acids. As DNA, the CDR3 is TGTGCCAGCAGCTATTACAGGGTTTCCTCCTACAATGAGCAGTTCTTC. It is translated as CASSYYRVSSYNEQFF.

The genes are TRBV4-2 and TRBJ2-1; 7 nucleotides align to TRBD1. The germline gives CDR1 LGHNA, CDR2 YNFKEQ. V shed 3 bases and J 8 bases; nucleotides not matched to a gene: 10. The CDR3 has 15 amino acids. DNA for the CDR3: TGTGCCAGCAGCCAGGGCGGACAGGCTTATGATGAGCAGTTCTTC. Translation: CASSQGGQAYDEQFF.

This chain connects TRBV5-1 to TRBJ2-2; D is unresolved. The V and J ends lost 0 bases and 0 bases respectively, with 9 bases between them. From germline, CDR1 is SGHRS and CDR2 YFSETQ. The CDR3 runs to 16 residues. The CDR3 protein is CASSLVVSTNTGELFF. CDR3 DNA: TGCGCCAGCAGCTTGGTTGTCAGTACGAACACCGGGGAGCTGTTTTTT.

The chain employs TRBV7-9 and TRBJ2-3; D gene ambiguous. The germline V and J ends were trimmed by 3 bases and 0 bases, with 7 bases remaining between them. CDR1 SEHNR and CDR2 FQNEAQ come from the germline V gene (reference sequence). The CDR3 loop spans 14 amino acids. The CDR3 nucleotides are TGTGCCAGCAGCTTCAGATCTAGCACAGATACGCAGTATTTT. Residues: CASSFRSSTDTQYF.

The chain is built from TRBV28 and TRBJ1-5; 7 bases are shared with TRBD1. V lost 11 bases and J lost 2; bases outside the gene matches: 3. CDR1 MDHEN and CDR2 SYDVKM come from the germline V gene. The CDR3 contains 12 residues. The CDR3 loop reads CAVTGRNQPQHF. The DNA for the CDR3 is TGTGCCGTGACAGGGCGCAATCAGCCCCAGCATTTT.

The chain carries TRBV13 and TRBJ2-7; 10 nucleotides agree with TRBD1. The CDR3 consists of 16 residues. V was pared by 7 bases and J by 3 bases, with 12 bases of the junction left unmatched. Germline V lookup: CDR1 PRHDT, CDR2 FYEKMQ (reference sequence). The CDR3 reads CASTTRSGQGYYEQYF. Written as DNA, the CDR3 is TGTGCCAGCACCACCCGGTCGGGACAGGGGTACTACGAGCAGTACTTC.

The chain uses TRBV2 and TRBJ1-2; 9 nucleotides align to TRBD1. Losses at the gene ends were 7 bases for V and 7 bases for J; bases not matched to a gene: 10. This CDR3 is 14 amino acids long. Per the germline V gene, CDR1 is SNHLY and CDR2 is FYNNEI. In DNA, the CDR3 is TGTGCCAGCAACGAAGACAGGGGGATTCCTGGCTACACCTTC. Translating gives CASNEDRGIPGYTF.

On this clone itself: Different DNA sequences within this sample yield the same CDR3. The chain carries TRBV10-3 and TRBJ1-5; D is undetermined. This CDR3 contains 12 residues. Trimming took 3 bases from V and 5 from J, leaving 5 bases between them. Germline CDR1 ENHRY, CDR2 SYGVKD. Here the CDR3 reads CAISDSYQPQHF. CDR3 sequence (DNA): TGTGCCATCAGTGATTCATATCAGCCCCAGCATTTT.

The chain links TRBV5-6 to TRBJ1-2; possible D gene TRBD1, 5 bases. Per germline, CDR1 SGHDT and CDR2 YYEEEE. The CDR3 runs 13 residues. The germline V and J ends were trimmed by 4 bases and 5 bases, with 12 bases remaining between them. CDR3 sequence reads: CASSGRGKYGYTF. The CDR3 DNA reads TGTGCCAGCAGCGGGCGGGGGAAATATGGCTACACCTTC.

The V call is TRBV6-6, the J call TRBJ2-5; TRBD1 matches 8 bases. This CDR3 spans 15 amino acids. J gave up 5 bases and V 2 bases, and 7 bases lay outside the gene matches. The germline gives CDR1 MNHNY, CDR2 SVGAGI (reference sequence). CDR3 region: CASSYATGVGETQYF. CDR3 nucleotide sequence: TGTGCCAGCAGTTACGCGACAGGGGTCGGGGAGACCCAGTACTTC.

The V gene is TRBV10-3, the J gene TRBJ1-1; D is possibly TRBD1 (6 bases). Between the trimmed V and J ends, which lost 6 bases and 3 bases, there was a span of 11 bases. Germline V CDR1 and CDR2: ENHRY, SYGVKD. This CDR3 is 13 amino acids long. This CDR3 is CAISAGQHTEAFF. The CDR3 coding sequence is TGTGCCATCAGCGCCGGACAGCACACTGAAGCTTTCTTT.